What follows are 27 T cell receptor beta chains derived from one specimen sequenced in a study of blood T cell repertoires in COVID-19. Profiling relied on immunoSEQ multiplex PCR, and the TCRdb table lists in-frame clones only, not all of them. Of around 120,000 clones listed, around 81% are singletons. The specimen was peripheral blood. The source of these receptors is a man aged 40-49 years with active or convalescent COVID-19.

The rearrangement uses TRBV5-4 and TRBJ2-5; weak D call: TRBD2 (5 bases). The CDR3 is 13 residues long. Germline values: CDR1 SGHNT, CDR2 YYREEE (reference sequence). V was pared by 4 bases and J by 4 bases, with 11 bases between. CDR3 DNA: TGTGCCAGCAGCGCCGGACGGGGAGAGACCCAGTACTTC. This translates into CASSAGRGETQYF.

This chain joins TRBV5-1 and TRBJ1-1; tentative D call: TRBD1 (5 bases). This CDR3 comprises 13 residues. Germline CDR1 SGHRS, CDR2 YFSETQ. V lost 0 bases and J 9 bases, leaving 12 bases between the germline ends. The CDR3 sequence is CASSLDVDKKAFF. The CDR3 DNA reads TGCGCCAGCAGCTTGGATGTGGACAAGAAAGCTTTCTTT.

The J gene is TRBJ1-2, the V gene TRBV25-1, with a possible D match to TRBD1 (5 bases). The CDR3 runs to 14 residues. V lost 6 bases, J lost 2 bases, and 13 bases lay in between. Germline CDR1 is MGHDK and CDR2 is SYGVNS. CDR3 in amino acids: CASSSRGLNYGYTF. CDR3 in DNA: TGTGCCAGCAGCAGTCGGGGACTGAACTATGGCTACACCTTC.

J is TRBJ1-6 and V is TRBV6-6; tentatively, D is TRBD1 (5 bases). The V end lost 7 bases, the J end lost 6 bases, and 16 bases lay between the germline ends. The CDR3 has 15 residues. Germline loops: CDR1 MNHNY, CDR2 SVGAGI (reference sequence). The CDR3 here is CASTPQRGSNSPLHF. The CDR3 coding sequence is TGTGCCAGCACCCCCCAAAGGGGAAGTAATTCACCCCTCCACTTT.

The chain joins TRBV27 to TRBJ2-1; the match to TRBD1 covers 9 bases. CDR1 is MNHEY, CDR2 SMNVEV, per germline (reference sequence). V lost 2 bases and J lost 11; bases outside the gene matches: 4. The CDR3 totals 13 residues. The CDR3 DNA follows: TGTGCCAGCAGTTTAGCCGGGACAGGGAAGCAGTTCTTC. Amino acids: CASSLAGTGKQFF.

The rearrangement joins TRBV7-9 to TRBJ1-1; 8 positions match TRBD1. This CDR3 contains 16 residues. Trimming took 1 base from V and 5 from J; bases not matched to a gene: 9. CDR1 is SEHNR and CDR2 is FQNEAQ in the germline V gene (reference sequence). The CDR3 nucleotides read TGTGCCAGCAGCTTAGGTCAGACAGGGGAACGGACTGAAGCTTTCTTT. It codes for CASSLGQTGERTEAFF.

J is TRBJ2-2 and V is TRBV19, with a weak D call TRBD1 (6 bases). Germline values: CDR1 LNHDA, CDR2 SQIVND (reference sequence). This CDR3 has 15 amino acids. V was pared by 3 bases and J by 5 bases, with 13 bases between. CDR3 sequence: CASSIGTPSTGELFF. In DNA, the CDR3 is TGTGCCAGTAGTATCGGGACACCATCTACCGGGGAGCTGTTTTTT.

This sequence joins TRBV12-2 and TRBJ2-7; TRBD1, the table's D call, lacks a check against the DNA. TRBV12-2 is classified as a pseudogene. This CDR3 is 13 amino acids long. CDR3 DNA: TGTGCAAGGGATCCAGGGACAGGGCGGGAGCAGTACTTC. The encoded protein is CARDPGTGREQYF.

The V gene is TRBV7-3, the J gene TRBJ1-3, with TRBD1 identical over 10 bases. CDR3 length equals 20 residues. In germline, CDR1 is SGHTA, CDR2 FQGTGA. The V gene end was trimmed by 5 bases and the J gene end by 0 bases; junction bases not matched to a gene: 16. The CDR3 DNA follows: TGTGCCAGCAGCATCCTCATCGGTGGACAGGGGGGTTTCTCTGGAAACACCATATATTTT. Its protein product is CASSILIGGQGGFSGNTIYF.

The rearrangement uses TRBV5-6 and TRBJ1-1, with TRBD1 as a possible D gene (6 bases). The germline V gene has CDR1 SGHDT and CDR2 YYEEEE. CDR3 length: 15 amino acids. V lost 2 bases and J lost 0, with 11 bases in between. CDR3 sequence: CASSLQGNMNTEAFF. CDR3 coding DNA: TGTGCCAGCAGCTTACAGGGTAACATGAACACTGAAGCTTTCTTT.

In regard to this clone: One junction end disagrees with the germline gene, perhaps due to a read error. Here the CDR3 DNA reads TGCGCCAGCAGCAAAGATTTGAGGGGGGGAGCGAGGAACACTGAAGCTTTCTTT. Its translation is CASSKDLRGGARNTEAFF. The gene calls are TRBV4-3 and TRBJ1-1; perhaps TRBD1 as D (6 bases). Looked up from germline, CDR1 is LGHNA and CDR2 is YSLEER. This CDR3 contains 18 residues.

The chain has TRBV7-3 and TRBJ2-1; possibly TRBD1 for D (5 bases). CDR1 and CDR2 (germline): SGHTA, FQGTGA. This CDR3 comprises 13 residues. Trimming pared 6 bases from V and 5 bases from J, leaving 11 bases between. CDR3 sequence: CASRKTVDNEQFF. CDR3 nucleotide sequence: TGTGCCAGCAGAAAGACAGTTGACAATGAGCAGTTCTTC.

The chain carries TRBV3-1 (or the pseudogene TRBV3-2) and TRBJ1-3; 9 bases fit TRBD1. The CDR3 is made up of 18 amino acids. J was trimmed by 1 base and V by 3 bases; bases with no gene match: 10. Germline V gene lookup returns CDR1 LGHDT and CDR2 YNNKEL (reference sequence). The DNA for the CDR3 is TGTGCCAGCAGCCAGGATTTTGCCGGGACAGGGTCTGGAAACACCATATATTTT. This sequence encodes CASSQDFAGTGSGNTIYF.

This clone has only one observation. The chain combines TRBV7-3 with TRBJ2-1, with 7 bases matching TRBD1. The CDR3 is made up of 14 amino acids. V lost 4 bases and J lost 7; bases outside the gene matches: 7. Germline assignment: CDR1 SGHTA and CDR2 FQGTGA. The CDR3 nucleotides are TGTGCCAGCAGCTCAAAGACAGGGCCTAATGAGCAGTTCTTC. This encodes CASSSKTGPNEQFF.

The rearrangement links TRBV9 to TRBJ1-5, with a possible D match to TRBD1 (6 bases). Trimming cost V 2 bases and J 0 bases, with 12 bases left between them. Germline V gene sequence: CDR1 SGDLS, CDR2 YYNGEE. This CDR3 is 16 amino acids long. CDR3 nucleotides: TGTGCCAGCAGCGTCCCGGGACACAATAGCAATCAGCCCCAGCATTTT. Translating it yields CASSVPGHNSNQPQHF.

This sequence joins TRBV11-3 and TRBJ1-1; a weak D match, TRBD1 (6 bases). CDR1 SGHNT and CDR2 YENEEA come from the germline V gene. V was shortened by 6 bases and J by 4 bases, with 15 bases between the two germline ends. The CDR3 has 14 amino acids. In DNA, the CDR3 is TGTGCCAGCAGTAAAAACAGGGAAACCACTGAAGCTTTCTTT. Translated: CASSKNRETTEAFF.

The chain uses TRBV5-4 and TRBJ2-5; 10 nucleotides line up with TRBD1. Germline V gives CDR1 SGHNT, CDR2 YYREEE (reference sequence). Unmatched junction bases numbered 8, after V lost 1 base and J lost 5 bases. The CDR3 contains 16 residues. The CDR3 loop is CASSLSSGQGGETQYF. CDR3 nucleotide sequence: TGTGCCAGCAGCTTGAGTTCCGGACAGGGGGGGGAGACCCAGTACTTC.

The J gene is TRBJ2-2, the V gene TRBV27, with TRBD2 identical over 13 bases. V dropped 10 bases and J dropped 5; count of bases not matched to a gene: 4. Germline assignment: CDR1 MNHEY and CDR2 SMNVEV (reference sequence). The CDR3 runs 14 residues. The CDR3 reads CATRTSGGTGELFF. As DNA, the CDR3 is TGTGCCACCAGGACTAGCGGGGGTACCGGGGAGCTGTTTTTT.

As to this clone: At one end the junction does not follow the germline gene, possibly because of a read error. J is TRBJ2-5 and V is TRBV7-7, with D uncertain. Germline lookup yields CDR1 SSHAT and CDR2 FNYEAQ (reference sequence). The CDR3 length is 15 residues. The CDR3 sequence is CASSLLSGNQETQYF. CDR3 sequence (DNA): TGTGCTAGCAGCTTATTATCGGGTAACCAAGAGACCCAGTACTTC.

The chain is built from TRBV18 and TRBJ2-2; no reliable D call. The V gene's germline CDR1 is KGHSH and CDR2 LQKENI. V shed 8 bases and J shed 6 bases, with 13 bases lying between them. The CDR3 extends over 13 amino acids. The CDR3 bases are TGTGCCAGCCCCCAGTCGAAGTCCGGGGAGCTGTTTTTT. Translation gives CASPQSKSGELFF.

For the CDR3, the DNA is TGTGCCAGCAGCCTTCCCTTGGGACTGAGCAATCAGCCCCAGCATTTT. Translation gives CASSLPLGLSNQPQHF. The chain is built from TRBV7-2 and TRBJ1-5; a possible D gene is TRBD1 (5 bases). The V gene's germline CDR1 is SGHTA and CDR2 FQGNSA. V lost 5 bases and J lost 1, with 15 bases in between. CDR3 length equals 16 residues.

The chain has TRBV5-1 and TRBJ2-3; TRBD1 aligns across 9 bases. The CDR3 contains 16 residues. Germline V gene sequence: CDR1 SGHRS, CDR2 YFSETQ. Losses at the gene ends were 4 bases for V and 3 bases for J; bases not matched to a gene: 9. As DNA, the CDR3 is TGCGCCAGCAGCCAATGGACAGGGGAGTTGACAGATACGCAGTATTTT. Translation: CASSQWTGELTDTQYF.

The CDR3 nucleotides are TGCGCCAGCAATGAGGGTGAAAATTCACCCCTCCACTTT. Protein: CASNEGENSPLHF. V and J are TRBV5-1 and TRBJ1-6, with unresolved D. V lost 6 bases to trimming and J lost 7 bases, with 11 bases between them. This CDR3 is 13 amino acids long. Germline V gene data show CDR1 as SGHRS and CDR2 as YFSETQ.

This clone was detected a few times. The V gene is TRBV19, the J gene TRBJ2-6, with a tentative D call TRBD2 (6 bases). Trimming removed 3 bases at V and 6 bases at J, with 15 bases between. The CDR3 has 16 residues. CDR1 is LNHDA and CDR2 is SQIVND in the germline V gene (reference sequence). The CDR3 bases are TGTGCCAGTAGTATCCCGACGGGAGCTGTGGCCAACGTCCTGACTTTC. Its translation: CASSIPTGAVANVLTF.

The chain carries TRBV6-6 and TRBJ1-4; perhaps TRBD1 as D (6 bases). Germline assignment: CDR1 MNHNY and CDR2 SVGAGI (reference sequence). This CDR3 has 16 residues. Trimming removed 6 bases at V and 0 bases at J, with 14 bases between. Here the CDR3 reads CASSFYNRATNEKLFF. The CDR3 DNA sequence: TGTGCCAGCAGCTTCTACAACAGGGCAACTAATGAAAAACTGTTTTTT.

The V and J genes are TRBV6-6 and TRBJ1-2; 7 nucleotides match TRBD1. CDR1 is MNHNY, CDR2 SVGAGI, per germline (reference sequence). The CDR3 runs 15 residues. Trimming cost V 4 bases and J 4 bases; bases outside gene matches: 9. The CDR3 bases are TGTGCCAGCAGTTCACCCTCCGGGACAGCCTATGGCTACACCTTC. Protein product: CASSSPSGTAYGYTF.

J is TRBJ1-6 and V is TRBV4-3; 7 bases match TRBD1. The germline V gene encodes CDR1 LGHNA and CDR2 YSLEER. The CDR3 is made up of 19 amino acids. The junction had 13 bases not matched to a gene; V was cut back by 0 bases and J by 5 bases. This CDR3 is CASSQDRGQGFSNNSPLHF. In nucleotides, the CDR3 is TGCGCCAGCAGCCAAGATAGGGGGCAGGGGTTTAGCAATAATTCACCCCTCCACTTT.